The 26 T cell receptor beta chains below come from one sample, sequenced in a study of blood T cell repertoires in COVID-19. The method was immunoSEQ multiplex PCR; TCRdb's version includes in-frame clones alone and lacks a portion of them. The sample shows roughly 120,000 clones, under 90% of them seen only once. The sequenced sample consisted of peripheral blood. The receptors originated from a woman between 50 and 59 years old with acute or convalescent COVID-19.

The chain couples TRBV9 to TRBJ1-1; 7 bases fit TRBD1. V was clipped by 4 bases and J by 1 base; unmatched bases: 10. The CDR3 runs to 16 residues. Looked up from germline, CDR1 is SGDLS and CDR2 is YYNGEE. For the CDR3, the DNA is TGTGCCAGCAGCTCACTTCCACAGGGGTGGAACACTGAAGCTTTCTTT. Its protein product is CASSSLPQGWNTEAFF. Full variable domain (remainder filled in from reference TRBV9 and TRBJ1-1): DSGVTQTPKHLITATGQRVTLRCSPRSGDLSVYWYQQSLDQGLQFLIQYYNGEERAKGNILERFSAQQFPDLHSELNLSSLELGDSALYFCASSSLPQGWNTEAFFGQGTRLTVV.

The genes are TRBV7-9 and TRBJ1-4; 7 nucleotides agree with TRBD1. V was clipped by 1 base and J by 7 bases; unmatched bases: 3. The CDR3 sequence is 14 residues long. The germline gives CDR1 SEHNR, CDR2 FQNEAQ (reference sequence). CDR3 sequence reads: CASSLEGGVEKLFF. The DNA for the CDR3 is TGTGCCAGCAGCTTAGAAGGGGGCGTTGAAAAACTGTTTTTT.

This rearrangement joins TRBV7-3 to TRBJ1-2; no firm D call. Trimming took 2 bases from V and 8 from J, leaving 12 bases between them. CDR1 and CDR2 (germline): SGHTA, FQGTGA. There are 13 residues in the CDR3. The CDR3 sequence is CASSLEGARGYTF. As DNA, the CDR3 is TGTGCCAGCAGCTTAGAGGGCGCGCGGGGCTACACCTTC.

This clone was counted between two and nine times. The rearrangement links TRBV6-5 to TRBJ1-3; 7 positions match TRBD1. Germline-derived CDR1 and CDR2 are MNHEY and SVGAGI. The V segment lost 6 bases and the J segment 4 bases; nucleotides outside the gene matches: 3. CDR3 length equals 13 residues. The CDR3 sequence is CASSLTGGNTIYF. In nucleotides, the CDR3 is TGTGCCAGCAGCCTGACAGGGGGAAACACCATATATTTT.

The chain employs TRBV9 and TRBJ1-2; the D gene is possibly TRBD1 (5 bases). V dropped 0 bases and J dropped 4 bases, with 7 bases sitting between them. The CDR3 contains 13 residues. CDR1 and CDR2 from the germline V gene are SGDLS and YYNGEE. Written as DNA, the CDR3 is TGTGCCAGCAGCGTAGGGACAACCTATGGCTACACCTTC. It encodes CASSVGTTYGYTF.

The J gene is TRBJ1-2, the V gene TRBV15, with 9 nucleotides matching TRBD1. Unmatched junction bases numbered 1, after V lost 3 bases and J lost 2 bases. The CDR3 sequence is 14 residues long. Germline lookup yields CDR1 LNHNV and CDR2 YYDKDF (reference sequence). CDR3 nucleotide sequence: TGTGCCACCAGCAGGACAGGGGGGAACTATGGCTACACCTTC. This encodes CATSRTGGNYGYTF.

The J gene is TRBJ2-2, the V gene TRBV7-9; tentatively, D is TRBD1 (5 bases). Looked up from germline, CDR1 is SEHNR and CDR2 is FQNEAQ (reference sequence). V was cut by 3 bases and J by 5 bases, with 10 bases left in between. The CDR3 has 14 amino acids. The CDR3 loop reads CASSFFSGTGELFF. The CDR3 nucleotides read TGTGCCAGCAGCTTTTTCTCAGGGACCGGGGAGCTGTTTTTT.

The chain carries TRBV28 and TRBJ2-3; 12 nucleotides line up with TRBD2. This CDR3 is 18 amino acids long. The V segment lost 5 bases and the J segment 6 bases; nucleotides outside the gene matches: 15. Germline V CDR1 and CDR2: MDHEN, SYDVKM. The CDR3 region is CASSARRASGGAGDTQYF. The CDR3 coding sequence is TGTGCCAGCAGTGCAAGGCGGGCTAGCGGGGGGGCAGGTGATACGCAGTATTTT.

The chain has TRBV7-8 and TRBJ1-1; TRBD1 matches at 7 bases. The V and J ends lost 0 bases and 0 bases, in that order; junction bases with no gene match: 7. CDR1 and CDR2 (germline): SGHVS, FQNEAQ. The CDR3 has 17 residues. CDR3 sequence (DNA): TGTGCCAGCAGCTTAGCTTTGAACAGGGGCCTGAACACTGAAGCTTTCTTT. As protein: CASSLALNRGLNTEAFF.

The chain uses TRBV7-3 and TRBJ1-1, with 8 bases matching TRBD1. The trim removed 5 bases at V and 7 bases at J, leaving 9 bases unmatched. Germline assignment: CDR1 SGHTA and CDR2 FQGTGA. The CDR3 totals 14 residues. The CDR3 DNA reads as TGTGCCAGCAGCCCCGACAGGGGTTCTTATGAAGCTTTCTTT. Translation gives CASSPDRGSYEAFF.

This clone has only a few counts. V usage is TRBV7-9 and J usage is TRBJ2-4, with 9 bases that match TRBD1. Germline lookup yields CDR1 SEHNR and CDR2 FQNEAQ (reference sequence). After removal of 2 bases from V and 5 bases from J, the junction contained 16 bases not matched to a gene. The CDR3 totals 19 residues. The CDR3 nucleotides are TGTGCCAGCAGCTTACGGTGGCAAAAGGGACAGGGTCTCGAAAACATTCAGTACTTC. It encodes CASSLRWQKGQGLENIQYF.

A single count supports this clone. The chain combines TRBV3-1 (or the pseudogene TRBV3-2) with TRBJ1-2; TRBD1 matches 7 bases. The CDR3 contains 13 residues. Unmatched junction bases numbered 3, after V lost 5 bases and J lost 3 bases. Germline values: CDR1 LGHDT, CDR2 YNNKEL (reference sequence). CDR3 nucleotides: TGTGCCAGCAGCAAGGGACAGTACTATGGCTACACCTTC. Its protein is CASSKGQYYGYTF.

CDR3 in DNA: TGTGCCAGCAGTTCTGTCAGGGCGAACACTGAAGCTTTCTTT. Protein sequence: CASSSVRANTEAFF. The chain combines TRBV6-2 or TRBV6-3 with TRBJ1-1; TRBD1 might be the D (5 bases). Germline V gives CDR1 MNHEY, CDR2 SVGEGT. Trimming shortened V by 4 bases and J by 1 base, and 10 bases separated the two germline ends. This CDR3 has 14 residues.

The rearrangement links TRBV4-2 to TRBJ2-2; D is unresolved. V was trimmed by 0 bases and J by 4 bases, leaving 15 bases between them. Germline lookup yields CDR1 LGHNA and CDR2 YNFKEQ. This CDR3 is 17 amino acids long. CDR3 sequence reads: CASSQDASRQTTGELFF. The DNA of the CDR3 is TGTGCCAGCAGCCAAGATGCGTCGCGGCAGACCACCGGGGAGCTGTTTTTT.

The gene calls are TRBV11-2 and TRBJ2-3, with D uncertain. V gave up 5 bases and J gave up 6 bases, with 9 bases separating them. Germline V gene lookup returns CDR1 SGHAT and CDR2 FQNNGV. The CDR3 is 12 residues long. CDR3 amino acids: CASSQRPDTQYF. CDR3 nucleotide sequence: TGTGCCAGCAGCCAGAGGCCCGATACGCAGTATTTT. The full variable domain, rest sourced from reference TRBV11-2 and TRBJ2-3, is EAGVAQSPRYKIIEKRQSVAFWCNPISGHATLYWYQQILGQGPKLLIQFQNNGVVDDSQLPKDRFSAERLKGVDSTLKIQPAKLEDSAVYLCASSQRPDTQYFGPGTRLTVL.

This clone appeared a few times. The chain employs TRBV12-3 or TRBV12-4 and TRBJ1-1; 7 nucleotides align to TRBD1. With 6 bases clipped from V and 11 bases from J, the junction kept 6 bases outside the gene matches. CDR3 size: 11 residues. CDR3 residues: CASRAQGPAFF. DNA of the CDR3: TGTGCCAGCAGGGCACAGGGGCCGGCTTTCTTT.

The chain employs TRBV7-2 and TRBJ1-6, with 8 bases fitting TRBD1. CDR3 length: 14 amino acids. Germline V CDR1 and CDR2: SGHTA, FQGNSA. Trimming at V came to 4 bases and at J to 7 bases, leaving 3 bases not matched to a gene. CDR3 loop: CASSYRGRNSPLHF. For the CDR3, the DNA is TGTGCCAGCAGCTACAGGGGGAGGAATTCACCCCTCCACTTT.

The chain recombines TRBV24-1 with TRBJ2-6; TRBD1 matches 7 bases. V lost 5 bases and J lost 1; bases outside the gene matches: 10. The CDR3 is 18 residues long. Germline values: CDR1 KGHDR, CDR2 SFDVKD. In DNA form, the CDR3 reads TGTGCCACCAGTGTAGGTAAAGGGGGCAGATCTGGGGCCAACGTCCTGACTTTC. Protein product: CATSVGKGGRSGANVLTF.

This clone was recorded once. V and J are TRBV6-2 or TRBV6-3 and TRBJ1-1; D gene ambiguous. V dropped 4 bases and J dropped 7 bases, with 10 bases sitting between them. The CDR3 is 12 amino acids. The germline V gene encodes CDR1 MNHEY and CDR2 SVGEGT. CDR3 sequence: CASSLQSYEAFF. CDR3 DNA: TGTGCCAGCAGTTTACAGAGTTATGAAGCTTTCTTT.

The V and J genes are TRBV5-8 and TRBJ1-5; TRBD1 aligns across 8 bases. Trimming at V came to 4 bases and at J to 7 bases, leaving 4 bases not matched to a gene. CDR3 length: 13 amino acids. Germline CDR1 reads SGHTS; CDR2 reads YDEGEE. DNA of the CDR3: TGTGCCAGCAGCCGCCAGGGGGCCCAGCCCCAGCATTTT. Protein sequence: CASSRQGAQPQHF.

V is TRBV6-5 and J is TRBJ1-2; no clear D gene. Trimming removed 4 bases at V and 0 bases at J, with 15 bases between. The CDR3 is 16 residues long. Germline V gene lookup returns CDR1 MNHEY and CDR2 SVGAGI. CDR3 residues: CASSSTASNANYGYTF. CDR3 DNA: TGTGCCAGCAGTTCAACCGCTTCTAACGCTAACTATGGCTACACCTTC.

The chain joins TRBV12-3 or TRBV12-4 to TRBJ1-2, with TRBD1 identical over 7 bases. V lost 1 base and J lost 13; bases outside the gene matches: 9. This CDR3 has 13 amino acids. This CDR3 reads CASSLEAGGVGTF. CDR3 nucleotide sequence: TGTGCCAGCAGTTTAGAGGCAGGGGGAGTGGGCACCTTC.

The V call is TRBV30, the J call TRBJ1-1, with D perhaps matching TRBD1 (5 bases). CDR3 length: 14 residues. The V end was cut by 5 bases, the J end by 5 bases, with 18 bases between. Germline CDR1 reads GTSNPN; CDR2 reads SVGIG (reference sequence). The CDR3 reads CAWVKPQGWTEAFF. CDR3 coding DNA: TGTGCCTGGGTTAAACCTCAGGGATGGACTGAAGCTTTCTTT.

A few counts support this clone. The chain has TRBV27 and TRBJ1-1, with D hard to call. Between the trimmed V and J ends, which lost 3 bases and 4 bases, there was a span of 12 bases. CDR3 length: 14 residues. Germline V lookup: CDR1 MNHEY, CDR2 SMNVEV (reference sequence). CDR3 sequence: CASSFGRGITEAFF. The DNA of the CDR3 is TGTGCCAGCAGTTTCGGTCGAGGGATCACTGAAGCTTTCTTT.

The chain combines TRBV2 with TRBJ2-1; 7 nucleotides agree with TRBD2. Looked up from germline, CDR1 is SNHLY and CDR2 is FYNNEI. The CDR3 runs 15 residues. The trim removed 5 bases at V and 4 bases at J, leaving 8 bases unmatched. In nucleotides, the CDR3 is TGTGCCAGCAGTCCTCTAGCGGCCGGATACAATGAGCAGTTCTTC. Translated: CASSPLAAGYNEQFF.

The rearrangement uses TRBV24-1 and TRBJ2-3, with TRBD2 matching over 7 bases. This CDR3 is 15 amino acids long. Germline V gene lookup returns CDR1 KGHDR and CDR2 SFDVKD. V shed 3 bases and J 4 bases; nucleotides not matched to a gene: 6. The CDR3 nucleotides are TGTGCCACCAGTGATACCAGGGAGGGTGCAGATACGCAGTATTTT. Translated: CATSDTREGADTQYF.